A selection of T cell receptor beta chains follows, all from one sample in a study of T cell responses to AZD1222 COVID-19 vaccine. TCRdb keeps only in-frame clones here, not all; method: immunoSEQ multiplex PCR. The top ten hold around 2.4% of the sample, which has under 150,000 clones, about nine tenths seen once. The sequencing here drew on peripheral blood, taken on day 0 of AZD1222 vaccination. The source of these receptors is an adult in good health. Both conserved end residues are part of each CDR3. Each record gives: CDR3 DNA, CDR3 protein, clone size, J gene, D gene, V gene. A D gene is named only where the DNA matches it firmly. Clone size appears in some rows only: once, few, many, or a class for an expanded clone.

CDR3nt: TGTGCCAGCAAAGGAGGGGCCCTGAACACCGGGGAGCTGTTTTTT
CDR3aa: CASKGGALNTGELFF
abundance: -
j_gene: TRBJ2-2
d_gene: -
v_gene: TRBV2

CDR3nt: TGTGCCAGCAGCTTCCGGGACATTGACTCTGGAAACACCATATATTTT
CDR3aa: CASSFRDIDSGNTIYF
abundance: -
j_gene: TRBJ1-3
d_gene: -
v_gene: TRBV5-8

CDR3nt: TGTGCCAGTAGTAGGGTAGCGGGAGGGCCTGGAGGTACCGGGGAGCTGTTTTTT
CDR3aa: CASSRVAGGPGGTGELFF
abundance: -
j_gene: TRBJ2-2
d_gene: TRBD2
v_gene: TRBV19

CDR3nt: TGTGCCACCAGTGACCCGACAGGGGGCCTCTATGGCTACACCTTC
CDR3aa: CATSDPTGGLYGYTF
abundance: -
j_gene: TRBJ1-2
d_gene: TRBD1
v_gene: TRBV24-1

CDR3nt: TGTGCCTGGAGTCCACAGGGGGGAGGGTGGAACACTGAAGCTTTCTTT
CDR3aa: CAWSPQGGGWNTEAFF
abundance: -
j_gene: TRBJ1-1
d_gene: TRBD1
v_gene: TRBV30

CDR3nt: TGTGCCAGCAGCTACCGAGGGCAGGGACCCAACTTCTTTGATGGCTACACCTTC
CDR3aa: CASSYRGQGPNFFDGYTF
abundance: -
j_gene: TRBJ1-2
d_gene: -
v_gene: TRBV5-8

CDR3nt: TGTGCCAGCAGCGTCGCGGGGAACACTGAAGCTTTCTTT
CDR3aa: CASSVAGNTEAFF
abundance: -
j_gene: TRBJ1-1
d_gene: -
v_gene: TRBV9

CDR3nt: TGTGCCAGCACCTTTTACGTCGAGGGGACAGGGGGCAACTATGGCTACACCTTC
CDR3aa: CASTFYVEGTGGNYGYTF
abundance: -
j_gene: TRBJ1-2
d_gene: TRBD1
v_gene: TRBV5-6

CDR3nt: TGCGCCAGCACGAATCCGACTAGCGGGGGAACCAATGAGCAGTTCTTC
CDR3aa: CASTNPTSGGTNEQFF
abundance: -
j_gene: TRBJ2-1
d_gene: TRBD2
v_gene: TRBV10-2

CDR3nt: TGTGCCAGCACCCATTCAGGGGGCAATGGCTACACCTTC
CDR3aa: CASTHSGGNGYTF
abundance: -
j_gene: TRBJ1-2
d_gene: TRBD1
v_gene: TRBV12-3/TRBV12-4

CDR3nt: TGTGCCAGCAGCTTGAGCGGGCAGCCGTACAATGAGCAGTTCTTC
CDR3aa: CASSLSGQPYNEQFF
abundance: -
j_gene: TRBJ2-1
d_gene: -
v_gene: TRBV7-8

CDR3nt: TGTGCCAGCAGATCAGAGGGGCGGTCGAGGTCCGGGGAGCTGTTTTTT
CDR3aa: CASRSEGRSRSGELFF
abundance: -
j_gene: TRBJ2-2
d_gene: -
v_gene: TRBV2

CDR3nt: TGCGCCAGCAGCCCGTCCCCTCGAATGATCAATGAGCAGTTCTTC
CDR3aa: CASSPSPRMINEQFF
abundance: -
j_gene: TRBJ2-1
d_gene: -
v_gene: TRBV5-1

CDR3nt: TGTGCCAGCAGCGTAGTACCGGGGACAGATACGCAGTATTTT
CDR3aa: CASSVVPGTDTQYF
abundance: -
j_gene: TRBJ2-3
d_gene: -
v_gene: TRBV9

CDR3nt: TGTGCCAGCAGTCCCTTGACAGGAAACTACAATGAGCAGTTCTTC
CDR3aa: CASSPLTGNYNEQFF
abundance: -
j_gene: TRBJ2-1
d_gene: -
v_gene: TRBV2

CDR3nt: TGTGCCAGCAGCTCCCTGACTAGCGCGTCCTACAATGAGCAGTTCTTC
CDR3aa: CASSSLTSASYNEQFF
abundance: -
j_gene: TRBJ2-1
d_gene: TRBD2
v_gene: TRBV5-4

CDR3nt: TGTGCCAGCAGCCCGGGACAGGGGGCGAGTAGTGATAGTCAGCCCCAGCATTTT
CDR3aa: CASSPGQGASSDSQPQHF
abundance: few
j_gene: TRBJ1-5
d_gene: TRBD1
v_gene: TRBV11-3

CDR3nt: TGTGCCAGCAGTGAAGTCAGGGCCAATCAGCCCCAGCATTTT
CDR3aa: CASSEVRANQPQHF
abundance: -
j_gene: TRBJ1-5
d_gene: -
v_gene: TRBV25-1

CDR3nt: TGTGCCAGCAGAAAAGGGACGGCTGCGCACTATGGCTACACCTTC
CDR3aa: CASRKGTAAHYGYTF
abundance: -
j_gene: TRBJ1-2
d_gene: -
v_gene: TRBV11-1

CDR3nt: TGTGCCAGCAGTGAAGACCCCGGGACTAGCCAGTATTTT
CDR3aa: CASSEDPGTSQYF
abundance: once
j_gene: TRBJ2-3
d_gene: TRBD2
v_gene: TRBV6-1

CDR3nt: TGTGCCAGCAGCCGCCCCGCACCCGGGGCCGGACGGGGCTACACCTTC
CDR3aa: CASSRPAPGAGRGYTF
abundance: -
j_gene: TRBJ1-2
d_gene: -
v_gene: TRBV7-9

CDR3nt: TGTGCCAGCAGCCCGGCTGCAGGGGTAGAGTATTTT
CDR3aa: CASSPAAGVEYF
abundance: once
j_gene: TRBJ2-3
d_gene: -
v_gene: TRBV28

CDR3nt: TGTGCCAGCAGCAAAAACCCCGGTCGCCAGGGTTTGAAAGGCTACACCTTC
CDR3aa: CASSKNPGRQGLKGYTF
abundance: -
j_gene: TRBJ1-2
d_gene: -
v_gene: TRBV21-1

CDR3nt: TGTGCCAGTAGTCCTCCCCTGGGTGGGGGATACGGGGCTTTCTTT
CDR3aa: CASSPPLGGGYGAFF
abundance: -
j_gene: TRBJ1-1
d_gene: -
v_gene: TRBV19

CDR3nt: TGTGCCAGCAGGGGGAGCCGCACAGATACGCAGTATTTT
CDR3aa: CASRGSRTDTQYF
abundance: once
j_gene: TRBJ2-3
d_gene: -
v_gene: TRBV2

CDR3nt: TGCGCCAGCAGCTTGGACGTCCCCCAGGCCAGCGGGAGGGGTGAGCAGTTCTTC
CDR3aa: CASSLDVPQASGRGEQFF
abundance: -
j_gene: TRBJ2-1
d_gene: TRBD2
v_gene: TRBV5-1

CDR3nt: TGTGCCAGCAGTACAGGGCTCGGAGCTTTCTTT
CDR3aa: CASSTGLGAFF
abundance: -
j_gene: TRBJ1-1
d_gene: -
v_gene: TRBV12-3/TRBV12-4

CDR3nt: TGTGCCAGCAGCGGCGCGGCGGGGGGCGCGCAGAGTCAGCCCCAGCATTTT
CDR3aa: CASSGAAGGAQSQPQHF
abundance: -
j_gene: TRBJ1-5
d_gene: -
v_gene: TRBV7-8

CDR3nt: TGTGCCTGGAGGGGACACTCTGGAAACACCATATATTTT
CDR3aa: CAWRGHSGNTIYF
abundance: -
j_gene: TRBJ1-3
d_gene: -
v_gene: TRBV30

CDR3nt: TGCGCCAGCAGCCCCACCGGGACTAGCGGAAGCGGGACCCAGTACTTC
CDR3aa: CASSPTGTSGSGTQYF
abundance: -
j_gene: TRBJ2-5
d_gene: TRBD2
v_gene: TRBV5-1

CDR3nt: TGTGCCAGCAGCGTAGATTCAGGGAACTATGGCTACACCTTC
CDR3aa: CASSVDSGNYGYTF
abundance: -
j_gene: TRBJ1-2
d_gene: -
v_gene: TRBV9

CDR3nt: TGTGCCAGCAGTACAGGGTACGAGCAGTACTTC
CDR3aa: CASSTGYEQYF
abundance: -
j_gene: TRBJ2-7
d_gene: -
v_gene: TRBV27

CDR3nt: TGCAGCGTTGGGGGACAGGGGGCCTCCTACGAGCAGTACTTC
CDR3aa: CSVGGQGASYEQYF
abundance: -
j_gene: TRBJ2-7
d_gene: TRBD1
v_gene: TRBV29-1

CDR3nt: TGTGCCAGCAGCCAAGATAGGGGTGGGCAGCCCCAGCATTTT
CDR3aa: CASSQDRGGQPQHF
abundance: -
j_gene: TRBJ1-5
d_gene: -
v_gene: TRBV3-1/TRBV3-2

CDR3nt: TGTGCCAGCAGCCAAGCCCAGGGGAGCGGAGAGACCCAGTACTTC
CDR3aa: CASSQAQGSGETQYF
abundance: -
j_gene: TRBJ2-5
d_gene: -
v_gene: TRBV3-1/TRBV3-2